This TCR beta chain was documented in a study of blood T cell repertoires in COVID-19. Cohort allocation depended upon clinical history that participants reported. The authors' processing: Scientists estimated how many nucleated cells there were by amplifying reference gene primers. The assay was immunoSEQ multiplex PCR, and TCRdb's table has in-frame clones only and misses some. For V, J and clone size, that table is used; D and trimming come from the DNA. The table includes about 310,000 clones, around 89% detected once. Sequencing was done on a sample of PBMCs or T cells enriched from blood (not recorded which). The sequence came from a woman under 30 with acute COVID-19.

Here the CDR3 reads CASSPLFLAGGPIRYEQYF. The CDR3 DNA reads as TGTGCCAGCAGTCCACTATTCCTAGCGGGAGGCCCTATTCGGTACGAGCAGTACTTC. The rearrangement links TRBV28 to TRBJ2-7, with 11 bases lining up with TRBD2. V gave up 5 bases and J gave up 4 bases; unmatched junction bases: 19. The CDR3 consists of 19 residues. Germline-derived CDR1 and CDR2 are MDHEN and SYDVKM.